This TCR beta chain stems from a study of Ad26.COV2.S vaccination and SARS-CoV-2 variants. Study-level information: Doses of Ad26.COV2.S were injected into muscle once or twice, 56 days apart. Study findings and constraints: Comparability of non-spike TCR breadth was observed across vaccine and placebo recipients.

Libraries were prepared by immunoSEQ multiplex PCR; TCRdb keeps only in-frame clonotypes and omits some of them. The sample yields about 350,000 clones, approximately 84% seen once. The trim removed 5 bases at V and 7 bases at J, leaving 13 bases unmatched. Germline CDR1 KGHSH, CDR2 LQKENI. The CDR3 runs to 16 residues. Note on this clone: The antigen remains undetermined.

The treatment here: some 20 received Ad26.COV2.S at low or high dose, single or two shots; about 5 received placebo; per-sample allocation not given. The study sampled participants on day 63 after the first vaccine or placebo injection. This TCR came from a person between 18 and 65 years old who received the Ad26.COV2.S COVID-19 vaccine or a placebo. Specimen: peripheral blood, collected in a trial of Ad26.COV2.S vaccine versus placebo. The V gene is TRBV18, the J gene TRBJ1-4; 7 nucleotides line up with TRBD1. CDR3 coding DNA: TGTGCCAGCTCATTACAGGGGCGGGCAATCGGTGAAAAACTGTTTTTT. As protein: CASSLQGRAIGEKLFF.